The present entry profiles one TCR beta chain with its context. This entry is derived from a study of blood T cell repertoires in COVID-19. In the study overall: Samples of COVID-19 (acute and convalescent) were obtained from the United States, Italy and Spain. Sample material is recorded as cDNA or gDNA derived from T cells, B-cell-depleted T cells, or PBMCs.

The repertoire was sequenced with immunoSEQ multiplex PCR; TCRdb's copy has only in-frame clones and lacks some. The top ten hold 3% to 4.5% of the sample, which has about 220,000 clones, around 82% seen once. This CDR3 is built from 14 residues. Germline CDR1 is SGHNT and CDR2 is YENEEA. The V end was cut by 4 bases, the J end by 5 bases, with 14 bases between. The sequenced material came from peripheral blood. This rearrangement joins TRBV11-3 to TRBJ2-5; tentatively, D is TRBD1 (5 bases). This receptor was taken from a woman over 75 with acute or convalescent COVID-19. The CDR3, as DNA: TGTGCCAGCAGCTCACCCAGGGTTGGGGAGACCCAGTACTTC. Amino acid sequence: CASSSPRVGETQYF.